A selection of T cell receptor beta chains follows, all from one sample in a study of T cells in narcolepsy. The protocol was immunoSEQ multiplex PCR, while the TCRdb copy is restricted to in-frame clones and leaves out a portion. The sample records some 14,000 clones, around nine tenths being singletons. Source material: CD45RA- memory CD4+ T cells from PBMCs. The receptor set was obtained from a human donor with narcolepsy. Both conserved end residues are part of each CDR3. Fields, in order: J gene, D gene, clone size, V gene, CDR3 protein, CDR3 DNA. A D gene is named only where the DNA matches it firmly. Rows give clone size only sometimes, using once, few, many, or a class for an expanded clone.

>TRBJ2-3|TRBD1|.|TRBV4-1
CASSQGTGVGTDTQYF
TGCGCCAGCAGCCAAGGAACAGGGGTCGGCACAGATACGCAGTATTTT
>TRBJ2-2|TRBD2|.|TRBV6-1
CASSKTSGNTGELFF
TGTGCCAGCAGTAAGACTAGCGGTAACACCGGGGAGCTGTTTTTT
>TRBJ2-4|.|.|TRBV5-6
CASSLAYTGEAAKNIQYF
TGTGCCAGCAGCTTGGCCTATACAGGGGAGGCGGCCAAAAACATTCAGTACTTC
>TRBJ1-5|.|.|TRBV19
CASSIGTTSNQPQHF
TGTGCCAGTAGTATCGGGACAACCTCTAATCAGCCCCAGCATTTT
>TRBJ2-2|TRBD2|.|TRBV5-1
CASRLTTSGSWELFF
TGCGCCAGCCGACTAACGACTAGCGGGTCTTGGGAGCTGTTTTTT
>TRBJ2-7|TRBD2|.|TRBV7-2
CASSPSGGTYEQYF
TGTGCCAGCAGCCCTAGCGGAGGGACCTACGAGCAGTACTTC
>TRBJ2-1|.|.|TRBV5-8
CASSGDTVNKQFF
TGTGCCAGCAGCGGGGACACCGTCAACAAGCAGTTCTTC
>TRBJ2-2|TRBD2|.|TRBV14
CASSQAGGPTGELFF
TGTGCCAGCAGTCAAGCGGGAGGGCCAACCGGGGAGCTGTTTTTT
>TRBJ2-1|TRBD1|.|TRBV28
CASSLTPGGLVGEQFF
TGTGCCAGCAGTTTAACGCCAGGGGGCTTGGTGGGGGAGCAGTTCTTC
>TRBJ2-7|TRBD2|.|TRBV6-5
CASSLAGDYEQYF
TGTGCCAGCAGCTTAGCGGGGGATTACGAGCAGTACTTC
>TRBJ2-7|TRBD2|once|TRBV5-1
CASSSIAGEGYEQYF
TGCGCCAGCAGCTCGATAGCGGGAGAGGGCTACGAGCAGTACTTC
>TRBJ2-3|.|.|TRBV9
CASSVGGRGGSDTQYF
TGTGCCAGCAGCGTAGGAGGCAGGGGAGGGTCAGATACGCAGTATTTT
>TRBJ2-2|.|.|TRBV28
CASSTLGLSANTGELFF
TGTGCCAGCAGCACCTTAGGACTTTCCGCGAACACCGGGGAGCTGTTTTTT